Sequencing of this T cell receptor beta chain was carried out in a study of blood T cells in healthy people across ages. Note on this clonotype: Its antigen remains unidentified.

The V gene's germline CDR1 is SGDLS and CDR2 YYNGEE. The ends lost 1 base at V and 1 base at J; junction bases unmatched: 8. This CDR3 has 17 residues. Through a sample-barcoded 5' primer and a J-beta primer mix, a second PCR was run for about 7 to 12 cycles. MiXCR, run by TCRdb on the 5' RACE reads, gives a single entry per CDR3 protein. This sample yields about a million distinct CDR3 sequences, of which roughly half are seen a single time; 20% to 25% belongs to the top ten. Study results and caveats: As age increased, TCR beta diversity per million T cells fell in a roughly linear fashion.

No fewer than 7 million PBMCs went into each sample. No fewer than 6 micrograms of total RNA were isolated from every sample. The chain is built from TRBV9 and TRBJ2-1; TRBD1 aligns across 7 bases. This TCR was sampled from a woman in her fifties or sixties in good health. The sequencing input was blood. The CDR3 here is CASSVLPGTASYNEQFF. The CDR3, as DNA: TGTGCCAGCAGCGTATTGCCCGGGACAGCTTCCTACAATGAGCAGTTCTTC.